This paragraph reports one T cell receptor beta chain. What it recognizes is unknown. The data derive from a study of shared clonotypes between healthy human individuals. Study-wide results and limits: The genetic and exposure-history diversity represented was limited by few donors.

The germline gives CDR1 MNHEY, CDR2 SMNVEV (reference sequence). The CDR3 length is 13 residues. Clones were sequenced by immunoSEQ multiplex PCR, and TCRdb holds only the in-frame ones, with some missing. The data show more than 850,000 clones, approximately 80% seen once. The specimen sequenced was memory CD4+ T cells from PBMCs. Regarding subset: CD45RA-negative fraction. This sequence originates from a man younger than 30 in good health. Some clones in this sample may be carry-over from other donors' samples. The chain combines TRBV27 with TRBJ2-6, with unresolved D. This chain's CDR3 is CAARRSGANVLTF. In DNA, the CDR3 is TGTGCAGCACGTCGGAGCGGGGCCAACGTCCTGACTTTC.